Listed below are T cell receptor beta chains from one sample, sequenced in a study of T cell responses to AZD1222 COVID-19 vaccine. Libraries were prepared by immunoSEQ multiplex PCR; TCRdb keeps only in-frame clonotypes and omits some of them. Of approximately 67,000 clones listed, 86% are singletons. Material: peripheral blood, obtained on day 0 of AZD1222 vaccination. Receptor source: an adult in good health. Each CDR3 is given with its conserved first and last residue. A D gene is named only where the DNA matches it firmly.

D gene | J gene | CDR3 length | V gene | CDR3 protein | CDR3 DNA
TRBD1 | TRBJ2-7 | 16 | TRBV18 | CASSPPSTGNVYEQYF | TGTGCCAGCTCACCACCGTCGACAGGGAATGTCTACGAGCAGTACTTC
NA | TRBJ2-2 | 17 | TRBV7-3 | CASSRQAGTLNTGELFF | TGTGCCAGCAGCAGACAGGCCGGGACACTGAACACCGGGGAGCTGTTTTTT
NA | TRBJ1-2 | 13 | TRBV9 | CASSVGWGGGYTF | TGTGCCAGCAGCGTAGGATGGGGAGGCGGCTACACCTTC
NA | TRBJ2-2 | 14 | TRBV9 | CASSVSDDTGELFF | TGTGCCAGCAGCGTATCGGATGACACCGGGGAGCTGTTTTTT
NA | TRBJ1-6 | 15 | TRBV28 | CASSPSRGMDSPLHF | TGTGCCAGCAGCCCAAGTAGGGGCATGGATTCACCCCTCCACTTT
TRBD1 | TRBJ1-1 | 14 | TRBV6-4 | CASSAGTGTTEAFF | TGTGCCAGCAGTGCCGGGACAGGGACCACTGAAGCTTTCTTT
NA | TRBJ1-1 | 13 | TRBV6-5 | CASSYSKRTEAFF | TGTGCCAGCAGTTACTCGAAAAGAACTGAAGCTTTCTTT
TRBD1 | TRBJ2-1 | 14 | TRBV5-3 | CARSGTGSYNEQFF | TGTGCCAGAAGTGGGACAGGGTCCTACAATGAGCAGTTCTTC
NA | TRBJ1-2 | 14 | TRBV19 | CASIKSTDNYGYTF | TGTGCCAGTATAAAGTCTACAGACAACTATGGCTACACCTTC
NA | TRBJ1-6 | 13 | TRBV11-2 | CASSLWLPSPLHF | TGTGCCAGCAGCTTATGGCTGCCTTCACCCCTCCACTTT
TRBD2 | TRBJ2-3 | 15 | TRBV6-4 | CASSPLAGGPDTQYF | TGTGCCAGCAGTCCCCTAGCGGGAGGGCCGGATACGCAGTATTTT